This T cell receptor beta chain derives from a study of blood T cells in healthy people across ages. Turning to the study itself: Per two T cells, about one barcoded beta molecule was captured through template switching.

PCR was performed a second time for roughly 7 to 11 cycles using a sample-barcoded 5' primer and a J-beta primer mix. TCRdb called the 5' RACE reads again in MiXCR, with one record for every CDR3 protein. The sample holds more than 1 million distinct CDR3 sequences, more than 35% seen once. Study-wide points: Changes seen in expanded clonotypes were possibly confounded by donor CMV status left unknown. The study found more naive CD4+ cells and higher diversity in long-lived than aged donors.

Total RNA was extracted at no less than 5 micrograms per sample. This clonotype was counted a single time. Its antigen is currently unknown. The CDR3 contains 13 residues. Germline V gene lookup returns CDR1 DFQATT and CDR2 SNEGSKA (reference sequence). V was trimmed by 1 base and J by 3 bases, leaving 7 bases between them. The receptor was derived from a woman in her fifties or sixties in good health. This rearrangement joins TRBV20-1 to TRBJ1-3; tentative D call: TRBD1 (6 bases). The sample consisted of blood. The chain's CDR3 is CSARGGLGNTIYF. DNA of the CDR3: TGCAGTGCTAGAGGGGGGCTTGGAAACACCATATATTTT.